This T cell receptor (beta chain) was found in a study of CD8+ T cells in alopecia areata. Treatment noted: oral pan-JAK inhibitor, 5-10 mg twice daily. As part of sample collection, lesional scalp punch biopsies and peripheral blood were taken from alopecia areata patients. T lymphocytes (CD4+ and CD8+) were sorted from PBMCs. The sample holds a few counts of this clone. As yet, its antigen is unknown. This CDR3 has 12 amino acids. Per germline, CDR1 ENHRY and CDR2 SYGVKD. V dropped 0 bases and J dropped 5 bases, with 5 bases sitting between them. RNA was isolated and reverse transcribed to cDNA, the sequencing template. Repertoires were generated with immunoSEQ multiplex PCR, while TCRdb's copy carries only in-frame clones and drops some. The sample lists 250,000 to 300,000 clones; roughly 64% were seen once. Broader study findings: For patients receiving tofacitinib, scalp clonality and expanded CD8+ clones among the top 100 significantly decreased.

The sequences come from CD4+ T cells sorted from blood, collected at week 24, from a patient treated with tofacitinib. The sequence derives from a human donor with alopecia areata. This chain links TRBV10-3 with TRBJ2-7; D unresolved. CDR3 sequence reads: CAISESNNEQYF. CDR3 nucleotide sequence: TGTGCCATCAGTGAGTCGAATAACGAGCAGTACTTC.